The rows below give T cell receptor beta chains drawn from one sample of a study of T cells in Graves' hyperthyroidism and ophthalmopathy. TCRdb re-derived calls from the multiplex PCR reads in MiXCR, one entry per CDR3 protein. The sample consists of hundreds of thousands of distinct CDR3 sequences, about 14% of them appearing once. Sequencing was performed on blood. Receptor source: a woman younger than 35 with Graves' hyperthyroidism. CDR3s include the opening cysteine and the closing phenylalanine or tryptophan. The D gene is left open where the match is weak. A row's size may be missing; if present it is once, few, many or a size class.

d_call: .; clone_size: few; v_call: TRBV20-1; j_call: TRBJ2-7; cdr3_nt: TGCAGTGCCCCGGAACAGCTCTACGAGCAGTACTTC; cdr3_aa: CSAPEQLYEQYF
d_call: TRBD1; clone_size: many; v_call: TRBV7-9; j_call: TRBJ1-2; cdr3_nt: TGTGCCAGCAGCCCCCCCCCCGGGACAGGGATCCTCCGGATCTATGGCTACACCTTC; cdr3_aa: CASSPPPGTGILRIYGYTF
d_call: TRBD1; clone_size: many; v_call: TRBV30; j_call: TRBJ2-5; cdr3_nt: TGTGCCTGGAGTCCCCAATCTCGGACAGGGCTCCAAGAGACCCAGTACTTC; cdr3_aa: CAWSPQSRTGLQETQYF
d_call: TRBD1; clone_size: .; v_call: TRBV6-5; j_call: TRBJ2-5; cdr3_nt: TGTGCCAGCAGTTACTATACAAAGGGGGCGATTAAAGAGACCCAGTACTTC; cdr3_aa: CASSYYTKGAIKETQYF
d_call: TRBD1; clone_size: many; v_call: TRBV3-1; j_call: TRBJ2-1; cdr3_nt: TGTGCCAGCAGCCAAGCGGACAGGGGCGGCAATGAGCAGTTCTTC; cdr3_aa: CASSQADRGGNEQFF
d_call: TRBD1; clone_size: few; v_call: TRBV7-7; j_call: TRBJ2-5; cdr3_nt: TGTGCTAGCAGTTCACAGGGGGCTGGGACCCAGTACTTC; cdr3_aa: CASSSQGAGTQYF
d_call: .; clone_size: many; v_call: TRBV20-1; j_call: TRBJ2-7; cdr3_nt: TGCAGTGCTAGAGATGGTAGCAGCTACGAGCAGTACTTC; cdr3_aa: CSARDGSSYEQYF
d_call: TRBD2; clone_size: many; v_call: TRBV20-1; j_call: TRBJ2-7; cdr3_nt: TGCAGTGCCCACGCCGGGACTACCTACGAGCAGTACTTC; cdr3_aa: CSAHAGTTYEQYF
d_call: TRBD1; clone_size: few; v_call: TRBV4-2; j_call: TRBJ2-6; cdr3_nt: TGTGCCAGCAGCCCGGCTACAGGGGCTGGGGCCAACGTCCTGACTTTC; cdr3_aa: CASSPATGAGANVLTF
d_call: TRBD2; clone_size: many; v_call: TRBV6-1; j_call: TRBJ2-2; cdr3_nt: TGTGCCAGCGCTAGTTACAGGACTAGCGGGAACACCGGGGAGCTGTTTTTT; cdr3_aa: CASASYRTSGNTGELFF
d_call: .; clone_size: .; v_call: TRBV30; j_call: TRBJ2-5; cdr3_nt: TGTGCCTGGAGAGATCCGGGACCTCAAGAGACCCAGTACTTC; cdr3_aa: CAWRDPGPQETQYF
d_call: .; clone_size: many; v_call: TRBV5-1; j_call: TRBJ2-1; cdr3_nt: TGCGCCAGCCGGGAGCTTTACAATGAGCAGTTCTTC; cdr3_aa: CASRELYNEQFF
d_call: TRBD2; clone_size: many; v_call: TRBV5-1; j_call: TRBJ2-3; cdr3_nt: TGCGCCAGCAGCTACCGCGGCGGGAGTGGCACAGATACGCAGTATTTT; cdr3_aa: CASSYRGGSGTDTQYF
d_call: .; clone_size: many; v_call: TRBV30; j_call: TRBJ2-7; cdr3_nt: TGTGCCGCAAAAGAGGGGTCAGCCCCCTACGAGCAGTACTTC; cdr3_aa: CAAKEGSAPYEQYF
d_call: .; clone_size: many; v_call: TRBV10-3; j_call: TRBJ1-4; cdr3_nt: TGTGCCATCAGTGCTCGGGGCTATGGTGAAAAACTGTTTTTT; cdr3_aa: CAISARGYGEKLFF
d_call: .; clone_size: few; v_call: TRBV6-2/TRBV6-3; j_call: TRBJ2-5; cdr3_nt: TGTGCCAGCAGTTACGGGGACTCACCTCCTGGGGAAGAGACCCAGTACTTC; cdr3_aa: CASSYGDSPPGEETQYF
d_call: TRBD2; clone_size: few; v_call: TRBV24-1; j_call: TRBJ2-7; cdr3_nt: TGTGCCACCAGTGGCAACCTAGCGGGAGGGCCCTACGAGCAGTACTTC; cdr3_aa: CATSGNLAGGPYEQYF
d_call: TRBD1; clone_size: many; v_call: TRBV2; j_call: TRBJ1-2; cdr3_nt: TGTGCCAGCGCCGGGACAGGGGGCGACTATGGCTACACCTTC; cdr3_aa: CASAGTGGDYGYTF